This paragraph covers one T cell receptor (beta chain) sequence. The record originates from a study of blood T cell repertoires in COVID-19. Study as a whole: Acute-phase and convalescent COVID-19 samples originated in the United States, Italy and Spain. Nucleic acid was either cDNA or gDNA, and it came from T cells, B-cell-depleted T cells, or PBMCs.

In the original workflow: Nucleated cell counts were estimated from reference gene primer amplification. Generated by immunoSEQ multiplex PCR, the TCRdb table keeps only in-frame clones and is missing some. The V and J calls and clone size were taken over from that table, and D and trimming were inferred from the DNA. This sample carries 150,000 or so clones, approximately 75% of them seen once, and the ten largest clones take 9.5% to 13%. Sequences were obtained from peripheral blood. This sequence was found in a human donor in a cohort sampled during active COVID-19.

As DNA, the CDR3 is TGCGCCAGCAGTGACCCGGGACTAGCGGGAACCTACGAGCAGTACTTC. Translation: CASSDPGLAGTYEQYF. This rearrangement joins TRBV10-2 to TRBJ2-7, with 13 bases lining up with TRBD2. This CDR3 spans 16 amino acids. From germline, CDR1 is WSHSY and CDR2 SAAADI. Trimming at V came to 3 bases and at J to 2 bases, leaving 4 bases not matched to a gene.